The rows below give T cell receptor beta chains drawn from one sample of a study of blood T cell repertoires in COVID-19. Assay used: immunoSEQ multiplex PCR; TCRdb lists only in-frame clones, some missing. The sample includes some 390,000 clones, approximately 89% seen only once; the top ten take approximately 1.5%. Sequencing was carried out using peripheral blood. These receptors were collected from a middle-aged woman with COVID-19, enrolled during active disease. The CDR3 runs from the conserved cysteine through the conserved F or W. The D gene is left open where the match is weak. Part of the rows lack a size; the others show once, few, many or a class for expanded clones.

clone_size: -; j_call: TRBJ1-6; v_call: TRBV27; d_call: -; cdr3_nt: TGTGCCAGCAGGAGGATCGACTCCAATAATTCACCCCTCCACTTT; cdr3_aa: CASRRIDSNNSPLHF
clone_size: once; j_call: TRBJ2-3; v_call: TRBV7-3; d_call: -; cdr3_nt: TGTGCCAGCAGCTCCCTCAGGGAAGATACGCAGTATTTT; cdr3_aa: CASSSLREDTQYF
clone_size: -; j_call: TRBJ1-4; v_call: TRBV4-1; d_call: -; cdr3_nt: TGCGCCAGCAGCGACAGTAATGAAAAACTGTTTTTT; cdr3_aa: CASSDSNEKLFF
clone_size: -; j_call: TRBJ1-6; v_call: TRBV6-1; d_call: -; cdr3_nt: TGTGCCAGCAGGGAAGGCGATTCACCCCTCCACTTT; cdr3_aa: CASREGDSPLHF
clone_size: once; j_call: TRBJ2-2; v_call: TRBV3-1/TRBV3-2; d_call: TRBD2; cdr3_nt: TGTGCCAGCAGCCGAAATGGACTAGCGGGGGGCGCGGGTAGCGGGGAGCTGTTTTTT; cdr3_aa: CASSRNGLAGGAGSGELFF
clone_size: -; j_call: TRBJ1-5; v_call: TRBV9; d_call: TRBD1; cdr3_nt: TGTGCCAGCAGCGGTGGTCACCGGGACAGGGAAAGGCAAAGCAATCAGCCCCAGCATTTT; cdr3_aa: CASSGGHRDRERQSNQPQHF
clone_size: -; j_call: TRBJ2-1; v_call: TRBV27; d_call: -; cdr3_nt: TGTGCCAGCAGTTTCGGACTCGTCTACAATGAGCAGTTCTTC; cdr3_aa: CASSFGLVYNEQFF
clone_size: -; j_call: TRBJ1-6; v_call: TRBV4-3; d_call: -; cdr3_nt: TGCGCCAGCAGCCAGGAACAGGAATGGAACAATTCACCCCTCCACTTT; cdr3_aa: CASSQEQEWNNSPLHF
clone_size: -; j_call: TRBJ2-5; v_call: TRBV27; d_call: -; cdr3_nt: TGTGCCAGCAGTTTATGGGCAGGGGTGGAGACCCAGTACTTC; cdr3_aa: CASSLWAGVETQYF
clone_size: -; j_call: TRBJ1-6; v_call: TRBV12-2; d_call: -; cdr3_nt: TGTGCAAGTCGCTTAGCGAGGGGGAGGGGCAGACATTCACCCCTCCACTTT; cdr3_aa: CASRLARGRGRHSPLHF
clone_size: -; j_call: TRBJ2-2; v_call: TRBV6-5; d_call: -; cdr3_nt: TGTGCCAGCAGCTCCGGGACACTCCGCACCGGGGAGCTGTTTTTT; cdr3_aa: CASSSGTLRTGELFF
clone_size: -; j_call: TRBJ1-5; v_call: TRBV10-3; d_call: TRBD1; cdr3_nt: TGTGCCATCAGTGACACAGGGGAGCAGCCCCAGCATTTT; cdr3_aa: CAISDTGEQPQHF
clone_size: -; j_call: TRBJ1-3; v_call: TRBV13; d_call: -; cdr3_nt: TGTGCCAGCAGCTTATCTGAACTCTCTGGAAACACCATATATTTT; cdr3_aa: CASSLSELSGNTIYF
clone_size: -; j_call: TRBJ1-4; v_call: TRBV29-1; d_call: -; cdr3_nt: TGCAGCGTTTACTCTACGGGTAATGAAAAACTGTTTTTT; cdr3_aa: CSVYSTGNEKLFF
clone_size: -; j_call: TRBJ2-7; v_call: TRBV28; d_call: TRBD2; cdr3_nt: TGTGCCAGCAGTCTCCTTGGTAGCGGGGCCTACGAGCAGTACTTC; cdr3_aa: CASSLLGSGAYEQYF
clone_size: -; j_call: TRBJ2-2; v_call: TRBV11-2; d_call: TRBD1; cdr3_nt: TGTGCCAGCAGCTTAGATCTGGGGACAGGGGGCAGAACCGGGGAGCTGTTTTTT; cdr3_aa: CASSLDLGTGGRTGELFF
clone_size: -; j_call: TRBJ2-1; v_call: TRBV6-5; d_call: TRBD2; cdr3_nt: TGTGCCAGTCAGGGAGGGAGCTCCTACAATGAGCAGTTCTTC; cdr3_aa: CASQGGSSYNEQFF
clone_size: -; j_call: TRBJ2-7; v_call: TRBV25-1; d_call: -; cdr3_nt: TGTGCCAGCGGGTCCGCCGGGAGCTACGAGCAGTACTTC; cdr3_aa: CASGSAGSYEQYF
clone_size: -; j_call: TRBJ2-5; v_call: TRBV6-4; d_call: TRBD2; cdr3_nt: TGTGCCAGCGAGAGACTAGCGGGGAATCGAGGTGGAGAGACCCAGTACTTC; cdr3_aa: CASERLAGNRGGETQYF
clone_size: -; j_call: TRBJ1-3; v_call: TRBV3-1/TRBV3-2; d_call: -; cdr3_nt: TGTGCCAGCGCGTCGGTGAGCTCTGGAAACACCATATATTTT; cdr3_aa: CASASVSSGNTIYF
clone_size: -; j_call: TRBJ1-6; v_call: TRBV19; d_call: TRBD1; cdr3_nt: TGTGCCAGTAGTGCCCTGACAGGGGGCTCGAATTCACCCCTCCACTTT; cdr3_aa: CASSALTGGSNSPLHF
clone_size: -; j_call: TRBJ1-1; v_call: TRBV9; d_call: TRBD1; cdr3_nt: TGTGCCAGCAGCGTAGCGCGACAGGGGGCTGGCACTGAAGCTTTCTTT; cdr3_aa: CASSVARQGAGTEAFF
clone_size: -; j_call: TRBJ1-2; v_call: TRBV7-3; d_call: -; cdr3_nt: TGTGCCAGCAGCCCAACCCGGGCAGGGGACGGCTACACCTTC; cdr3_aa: CASSPTRAGDGYTF
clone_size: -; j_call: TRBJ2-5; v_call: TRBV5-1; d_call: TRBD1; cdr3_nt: TGCGCCAGCAGCCGGGGACAGGGCGGGGAGACCCAGTACTTC; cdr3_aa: CASSRGQGGETQYF
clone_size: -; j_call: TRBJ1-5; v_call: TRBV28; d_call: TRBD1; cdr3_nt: TGTGCCAGCAAGAGACAGGGACTTTATAGCAATCAGCCCCAGCATTTT; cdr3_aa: CASKRQGLYSNQPQHF
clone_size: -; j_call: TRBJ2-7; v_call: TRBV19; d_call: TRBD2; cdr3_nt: TGTGCCAGTTCGAGCGGGGGGTACGAGCAGTACTTC; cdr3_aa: CASSSGGYEQYF
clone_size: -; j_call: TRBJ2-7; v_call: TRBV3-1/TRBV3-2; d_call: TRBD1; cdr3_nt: TGTGCCAGCAGTCCCGGGACAGGGGGGACCCATTACTCCTACGAGCAGTACTTC; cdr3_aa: CASSPGTGGTHYSYEQYF
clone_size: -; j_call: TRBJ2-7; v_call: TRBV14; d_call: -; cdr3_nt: TGTGCCAGCAGCCAAGTAACGGGTTTGGAGCAGTACTTC; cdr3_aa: CASSQVTGLEQYF
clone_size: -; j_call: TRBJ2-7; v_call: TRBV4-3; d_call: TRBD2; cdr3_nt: TGCGCCAGCAGCCAAGAGCGGGAGGGTAGCTACGAGCAGTACTTC; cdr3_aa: CASSQEREGSYEQYF
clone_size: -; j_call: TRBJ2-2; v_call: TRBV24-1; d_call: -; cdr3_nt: TGTGCCACCAGTTTCGGGAGTCAGGACACCGGGGAGCTGTTTTTT; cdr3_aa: CATSFGSQDTGELFF
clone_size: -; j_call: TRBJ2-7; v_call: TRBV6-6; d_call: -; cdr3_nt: TGTGCCAGCCTGCCGGACAGCTCCTACGAGCAGTACTTC; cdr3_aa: CASLPDSSYEQYF
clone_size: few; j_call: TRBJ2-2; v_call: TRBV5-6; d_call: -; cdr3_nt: TGTGCCAGCACCCTTAGCGGGGAGCTGTTTTTT; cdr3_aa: CASTLSGELFF
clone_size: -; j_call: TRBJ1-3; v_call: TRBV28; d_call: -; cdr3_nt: TGTGCCAGCAGGGGGGGGTCGAACACCATATATTTT; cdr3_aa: CASRGGSNTIYF
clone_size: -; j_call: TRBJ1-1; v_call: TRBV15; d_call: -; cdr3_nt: TGTGCCACCAGCAGAGATCTACGGGGTAGCGGCACTGAAGCTTTCTTT; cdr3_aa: CATSRDLRGSGTEAFF
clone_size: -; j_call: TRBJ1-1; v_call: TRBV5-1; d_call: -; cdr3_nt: TGCGCCAGCAGCTCTATCCCCTCTGGAGGGCGTGAAGCTTTCTTT; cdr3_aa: CASSSIPSGGREAFF
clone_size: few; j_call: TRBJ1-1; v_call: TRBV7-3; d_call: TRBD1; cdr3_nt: TGTGCCAGCAGCCGAGACAGGGAGTCTGAAGCTTTCTTT; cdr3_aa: CASSRDRESEAFF
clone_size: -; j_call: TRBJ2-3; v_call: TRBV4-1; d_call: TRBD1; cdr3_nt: TGCGCCAGCAGCCTCGGGACAGGGGATATAGATACGCAGTATTTT; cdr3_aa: CASSLGTGDIDTQYF
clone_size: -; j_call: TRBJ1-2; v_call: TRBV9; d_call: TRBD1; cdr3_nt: TGTGCCAGCAGCCTTTCCGGGACAGGGGGAAACTATGGCTACACCTTC; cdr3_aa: CASSLSGTGGNYGYTF
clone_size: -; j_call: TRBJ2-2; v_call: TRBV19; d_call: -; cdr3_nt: TGTGCCAGTAGTATCTGGAACACCGGGGAGCTGTTTTTT; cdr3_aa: CASSIWNTGELFF
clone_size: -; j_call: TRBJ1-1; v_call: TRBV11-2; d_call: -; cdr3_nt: TGTGCCAGCAACCCAGGACAGCCAGCTATGAACACTGAAGCTTTCTTT; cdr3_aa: CASNPGQPAMNTEAFF
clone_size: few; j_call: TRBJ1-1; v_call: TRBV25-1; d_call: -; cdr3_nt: TGTGCCAGCAGTCGCGGGGTTGAAGCTTTCTTT; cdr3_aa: CASSRGVEAFF
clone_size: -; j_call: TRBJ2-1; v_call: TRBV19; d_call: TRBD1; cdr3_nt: TGTGCCACCGCGTTAGGGGACAGTAGGTACAATGAGCAGTTCTTC; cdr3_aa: CATALGDSRYNEQFF
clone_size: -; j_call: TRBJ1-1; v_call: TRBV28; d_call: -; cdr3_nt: TGTGCCAGCATCGGACAAGAACGATGGAACACTGAAGCTTTCTTT; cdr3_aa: CASIGQERWNTEAFF
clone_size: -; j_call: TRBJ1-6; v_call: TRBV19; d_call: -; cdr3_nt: TGTGCCAGTAGACCGAGGGGGGGGGCAACCGGCTCACCCCTCCACTTT; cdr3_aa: CASRPRGGATGSPLHF
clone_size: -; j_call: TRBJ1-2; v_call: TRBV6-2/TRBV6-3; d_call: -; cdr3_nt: TGTGCCAGCAGTGATCCGGGGGGACGAGGCTACACCTTC; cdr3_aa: CASSDPGGRGYTF
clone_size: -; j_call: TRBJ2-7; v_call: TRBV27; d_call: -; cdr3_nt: TGTGCCAGCAGTCGCCATGACCAGGGTAATAACGAGCAGTACTTC; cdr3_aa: CASSRHDQGNNEQYF
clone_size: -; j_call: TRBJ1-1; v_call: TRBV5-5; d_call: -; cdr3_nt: TGTGCCAGCAGAGACAGGTTCATGAACACTGAAGCTTTCTTT; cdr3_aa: CASRDRFMNTEAFF
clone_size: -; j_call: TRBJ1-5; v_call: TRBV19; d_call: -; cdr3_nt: TGTGCCAGTAGTATCGGCAGGGGACAAGAACAGCCCCAGCATTTT; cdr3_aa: CASSIGRGQEQPQHF
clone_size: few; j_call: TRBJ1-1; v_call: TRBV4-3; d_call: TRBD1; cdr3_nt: TGCGCCAGCAGCCAAGATACGGGACAGAGAGAAGCTTTCTTT; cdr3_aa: CASSQDTGQREAFF
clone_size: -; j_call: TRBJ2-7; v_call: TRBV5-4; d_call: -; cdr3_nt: TGTGCCAGCAGCTTGGGACAGGACTACGAGCAGTACTTC; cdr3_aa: CASSLGQDYEQYF
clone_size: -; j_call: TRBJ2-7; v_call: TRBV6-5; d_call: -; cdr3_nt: TGTGCCAGCAGTTACTTCGGGAACTCCTACGAGCAGTACTTC; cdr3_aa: CASSYFGNSYEQYF
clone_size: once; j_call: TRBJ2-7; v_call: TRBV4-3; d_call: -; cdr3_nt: TGCGCCAGCAGCCAAGATATAGACGGAGCCTACGAGCAGTACTTC; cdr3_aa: CASSQDIDGAYEQYF
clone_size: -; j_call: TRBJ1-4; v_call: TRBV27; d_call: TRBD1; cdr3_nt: TGTGCCAGCAAGGGGACAGGGTCCCTTAGTGAAAAACTGTTTTTT; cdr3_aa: CASKGTGSLSEKLFF